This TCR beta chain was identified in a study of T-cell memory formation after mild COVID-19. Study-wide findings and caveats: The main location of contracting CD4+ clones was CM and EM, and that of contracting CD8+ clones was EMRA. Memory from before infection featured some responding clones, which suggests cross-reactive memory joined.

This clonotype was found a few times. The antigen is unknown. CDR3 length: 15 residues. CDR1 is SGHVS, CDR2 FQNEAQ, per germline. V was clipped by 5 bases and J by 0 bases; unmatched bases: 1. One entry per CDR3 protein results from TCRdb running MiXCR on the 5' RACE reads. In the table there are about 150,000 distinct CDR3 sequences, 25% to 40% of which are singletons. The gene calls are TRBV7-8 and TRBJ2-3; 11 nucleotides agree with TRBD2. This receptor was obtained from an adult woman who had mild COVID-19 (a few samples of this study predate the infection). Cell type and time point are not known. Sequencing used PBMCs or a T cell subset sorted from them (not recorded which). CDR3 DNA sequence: TGTGCCAGCAGCCGACTAGCGGGAAGCACAGATACGCAGTATTTT. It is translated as CASSRLAGSTDTQYF.